One sample yielded the 2 T cell receptor beta chains listed below, sequenced in a study of blood T cell repertoires in COVID-19. Profiling relied on immunoSEQ multiplex PCR, and the TCRdb table lists in-frame clones only, not all of them. This table has approximately 250,000 clones, over 90% appearing once. Specimen: peripheral blood. The receptors derive from a man aged 30-40 years with COVID-19, enrolled during active disease.

This chain connects TRBV19 to TRBJ1-5, with 8 nucleotides matching TRBD1. This CDR3 comprises 13 residues. Trimming took 8 bases from V and 5 from J; bases not matched to a gene: 5. The germline gives CDR1 LNHDA, CDR2 SQIVND (reference sequence). The CDR3: CASAGTGHQPQHF. CDR3 coding DNA: TGTGCCAGTGCAGGGACAGGACATCAGCCCCAGCATTTT.

This clone was counted a single time. The chain carries TRBV7-2 and TRBJ1-2; 9 bases align to TRBD1. V shed 4 bases, J shed 4 bases, and the junction held 4 bases outside the gene matches. The CDR3 sequence is 14 residues long. Germline loops: CDR1 SGHTA, CDR2 FQGNSA. This chain's CDR3 is CASSYSTGGYGYTF. CDR3 in DNA: TGTGCCAGCAGCTACTCGACAGGGGGCTATGGCTACACCTTC.